The TCR beta chain under discussion was sequenced for a study of blood T cells in healthy people across ages. The second PCR ran about 6 to 11 cycles with a sample-barcoded 5' primer and J-beta primers. TCRdb reprocessed the 5' RACE reads via MiXCR and lists one record per CDR3 protein. The data show about 1.6 million distinct CDR3 sequences, with roughly 32% seen just once and around 11% held by the top ten. Every donor gave approximately 10 milliliters of peripheral blood. Samples each yielded at least 6 micrograms of total RNA. The source is a woman between 25 and 40 years old in good health. Sequenced: blood.

The CDR3 bases are TGTGCCAGCAGCACCATCGGGCAGAACTCCTACGAGCAGTACTTC. Amino acid sequence: CASSTIGQNSYEQYF. This chain uses TRBV12-3 or TRBV12-4 with TRBJ2-7; no reliable D call. This CDR3 comprises 15 residues. V gave up 6 bases and J gave up 0 bases, with 15 bases separating them.